This T cell receptor (beta chain) was sequenced in a study of CD4 T cells in relation to SARS-CoV-2 and coronaviruses. For the study at large: TCR beta CDR3s were sequenced after approximately 11-day antigen culture of PBMCs. Study-level results: No crossreactivity against non-spike viral proteins was tested here. Monoreactive clones expanded significantly more to SARS-CoV-2 than crossreactive clones did.

Remarks on this clone: The antigen remains undetermined.

V lost 4 bases and J lost 1, with 15 bases in between. The germline gives CDR1 WNHNN, CDR2 SYGVQD (reference sequence). The CDR3 covers 16 residues. Unexposed donor CD4+ T cells date from about 2011-2018, before the COVID-19 pandemic. Isolation of CD4+ T cells took place after roughly nine days in culture. Cultures held under 2.5 million PBMCs per well with 9 to 10 IU/ml IL-2. TCRdb's copy holds only in-frame clones and misses some; the assay was immunoSEQ multiplex PCR. The sample includes some 21,000 clones, more than 60% of them seen just once. This sequence originates from a human donor in good health. The sample comprised CD4+ T cells from PBMCs, cultured in vitro. This chain uses TRBV10-1 with TRBJ2-3; D is perhaps TRBD1 or TRBD2 (6 bases each). CDR3 loop: CASSGAAGGGTDTQYF. As DNA, the CDR3 is TGCGCCAGCAGTGGGGCGGCCGGGGGCGGCACAGATACGCAGTATTTT.